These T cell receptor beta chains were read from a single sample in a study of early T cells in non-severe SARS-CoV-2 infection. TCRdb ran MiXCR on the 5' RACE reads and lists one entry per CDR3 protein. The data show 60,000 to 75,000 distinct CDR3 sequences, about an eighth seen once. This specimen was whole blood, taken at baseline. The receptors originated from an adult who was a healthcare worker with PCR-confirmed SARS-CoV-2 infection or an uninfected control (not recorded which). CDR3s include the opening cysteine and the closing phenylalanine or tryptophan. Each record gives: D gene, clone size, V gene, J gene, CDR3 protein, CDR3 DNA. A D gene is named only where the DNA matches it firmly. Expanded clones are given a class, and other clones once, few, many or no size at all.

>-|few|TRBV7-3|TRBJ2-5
CASSPSSHEAQYF
TGTGCCAGCAGCCCAAGTTCTCACGAGGCCCAGTACTTC
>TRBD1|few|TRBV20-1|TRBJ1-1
CSARDMDRVLRGTEAFF
TGCAGTGCTAGAGATATGGACAGGGTGCTGCGTGGCACTGAAGCTTTCTTT
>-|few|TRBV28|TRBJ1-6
CASSPNRASPLHF
TGTGCCAGCAGTCCAAACAGGGCTTCACCCCTCCACTTT
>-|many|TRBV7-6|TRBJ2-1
CASSKTDNEQFF
TGTGCCAGCAGCAAGACAGACAATGAGCAGTTCTTC
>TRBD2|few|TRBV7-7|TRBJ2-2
CASSLGAAGTGELFF
TGTGCCAGCAGCTTAGGGGCAGCGGGGACCGGGGAGCTGTTTTTT
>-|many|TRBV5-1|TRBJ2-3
CASSLGQYTDTQYF
TGCGCCAGCAGCTTAGGACAGTACACAGATACGCAGTATTTT
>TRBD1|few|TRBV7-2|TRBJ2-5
CASSLDRTGFQYF
TGTGCCAGCAGCTTAGATCGGACAGGGTTCCAGTACTTC
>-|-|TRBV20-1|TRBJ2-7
CSAKPGNEQYF
TGCAGTGCCAAGCCAGGGAACGAGCAGTACTTC
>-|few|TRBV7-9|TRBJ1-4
CASSYRGGFSNEKLFF
TGTGCCAGCAGCTATCGGGGCGGGTTTTCTAATGAAAAACTGTTTTTT
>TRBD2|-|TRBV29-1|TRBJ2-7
CSALLAGGGEQYF
TGCAGCGCACTCTTAGCGGGAGGTGGCGAGCAGTACTTC
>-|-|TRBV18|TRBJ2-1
CASRGGSGVNEQFF
TGTGCCAGCAGAGGGGGATCCGGAGTCAATGAGCAGTTCTTC
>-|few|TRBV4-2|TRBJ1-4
CASSLETTNEKLFF
TGTGCCAGCAGCCTAGAGACAACTAATGAAAAACTGTTTTTT
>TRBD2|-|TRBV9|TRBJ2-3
CASSSSGYFTDTQYF
TGTGCCAGCAGCTCTAGCGGATATTTCACAGATACGCAGTATTTT
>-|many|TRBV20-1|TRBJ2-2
CSAASIGTIGELFF
TGCAGTGCTGCCAGCATAGGGACAATCGGGGAGCTGTTTTTT
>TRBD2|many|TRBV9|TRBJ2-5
CASSVETGGGETQYF
TGTGCCAGCAGCGTAGAAACGGGAGGAGGGGAGACCCAGTACTTC
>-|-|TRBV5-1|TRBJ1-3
CASSLTGTENTIYF
TGCGCCAGCAGCTTGACCGGAACGGAAAACACCATATATTTT
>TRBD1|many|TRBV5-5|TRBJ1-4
CASSLTGGNEKLFF
TGTGCCAGCAGCTTGACAGGGGGAAATGAAAAACTGTTTTTT
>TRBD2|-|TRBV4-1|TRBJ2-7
CASSQDPNFFGGVTYEQYF
TGCGCCAGCAGCCAAGACCCCAATTTCTTCGGGGGGGTCACCTACGAGCAGTACTTC